This T cell receptor beta chain was sequenced during a study of shared clonotypes between healthy human individuals. Study-wide results and caveats: Sharing across four donors was highest in naive CD4 (around 5%) and lowest in memory CD8 (roughly 0.4%).

The repertoire was sequenced with immunoSEQ multiplex PCR; TCRdb's copy has only in-frame clones and lacks some. The sample yields 900,000 to 1,200,000 clones, about four fifths seen once. The investigators split CD4+ cells into a CD45RA+ naive subset and a CD45RA-negative memory subset. About this clone itself: Its antigen remains unknown.

The CDR3 totals 15 residues. CDR1 and CDR2 (germline): MNHEY, SMNVEV (reference sequence). Trimming cost V 3 bases and J 3 bases; bases outside gene matches: 6. The sequenced material came from memory CD4+ T cells from PBMCs. As for subset: CD45RA-negative fraction. This clonotype was sampled from a man aged 18 to 30 in good health. Some clones in this sample may be carry-over from other donors' samples. This chain uses TRBV27 with TRBJ1-2, with TRBD1 matching over 8 bases. For the CDR3, the DNA is TGTGCCAGCAGTTTCGGACAGGGAGGGGACTATGGCTACACCTTC. Translation gives CASSFGQGGDYGYTF.